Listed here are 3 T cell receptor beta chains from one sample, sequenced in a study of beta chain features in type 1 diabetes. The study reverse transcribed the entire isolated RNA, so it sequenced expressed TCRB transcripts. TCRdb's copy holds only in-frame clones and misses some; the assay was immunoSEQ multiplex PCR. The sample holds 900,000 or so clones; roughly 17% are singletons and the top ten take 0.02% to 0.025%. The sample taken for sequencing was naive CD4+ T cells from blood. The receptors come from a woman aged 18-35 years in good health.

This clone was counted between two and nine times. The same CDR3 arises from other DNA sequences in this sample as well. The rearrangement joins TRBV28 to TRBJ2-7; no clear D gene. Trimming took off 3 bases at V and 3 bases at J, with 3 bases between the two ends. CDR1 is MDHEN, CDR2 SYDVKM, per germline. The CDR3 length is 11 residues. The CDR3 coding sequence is TGTGCCAGCAGTTTGCTCTACGAGCAGTACTTC. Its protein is CASSLLYEQYF.

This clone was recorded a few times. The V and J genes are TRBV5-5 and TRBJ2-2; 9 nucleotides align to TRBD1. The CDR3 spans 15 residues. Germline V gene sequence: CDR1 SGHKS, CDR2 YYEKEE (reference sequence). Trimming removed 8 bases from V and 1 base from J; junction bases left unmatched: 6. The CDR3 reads CASKPGQGNTGELFF. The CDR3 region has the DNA TGTGCCAGTAAACCGGGACAGGGGAACACCGGGGAGCTGTTTTTT.

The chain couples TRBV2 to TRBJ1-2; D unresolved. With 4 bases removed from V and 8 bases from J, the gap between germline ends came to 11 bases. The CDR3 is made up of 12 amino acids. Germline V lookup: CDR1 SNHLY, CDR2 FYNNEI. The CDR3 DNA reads TGTGCCAGCAGTGGGACCGTCGCGGGCTACACCTTC. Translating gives CASSGTVAGYTF. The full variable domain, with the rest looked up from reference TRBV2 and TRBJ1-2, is EPEVTQTPSHQVTQMGQEVILRCVPISNHLYFYWYRQILGQKVEFLVSFYNNEISEKSEIFDDQFSVERPDGSNFTLKIRSTKLEDSAMYFCASSGTVAGYTFGSGTRLTVV.